The present T cell receptor beta chain was sequenced within a study of shared clonotypes between healthy human individuals. Study information: CD4 naive and memory got three plates each, CD8 naive two, CD8 memory one.

Germline CDR1 reads SGDLS; CDR2 reads YYNGEE. With 3 bases clipped from V and 8 bases from J, the junction kept 6 bases outside the gene matches. The CDR3 totals 14 residues. With regard to this clone: Its matching antigen is unknown.

Study-level points and caveats: Estimated clonotype richness was generally higher in naive than memory subsets.

Generated by immunoSEQ multiplex PCR, the TCRdb table keeps only in-frame clones and is missing some. The table has 2 million to 2.5 million clones, about 95% seen once. Positive CCR7 selection of CD45RO-negative cells yielded the naive CD8 cells, and terminally differentiated effector memory CD45RA+ cells were excluded. The sequencing sample was made of naive CD8+ T cells sorted from blood. The chain employs TRBV9 and TRBJ2-1, with TRBD2 identical over 9 bases. This receptor was identified in a man between 18 and 29 years old in good health. The CDR3 DNA reads as TGTGCCAGCAGCGGAGGGACTAGCCTCGATGAGCAGTTCTTC. Protein product: CASSGGTSLDEQFF.